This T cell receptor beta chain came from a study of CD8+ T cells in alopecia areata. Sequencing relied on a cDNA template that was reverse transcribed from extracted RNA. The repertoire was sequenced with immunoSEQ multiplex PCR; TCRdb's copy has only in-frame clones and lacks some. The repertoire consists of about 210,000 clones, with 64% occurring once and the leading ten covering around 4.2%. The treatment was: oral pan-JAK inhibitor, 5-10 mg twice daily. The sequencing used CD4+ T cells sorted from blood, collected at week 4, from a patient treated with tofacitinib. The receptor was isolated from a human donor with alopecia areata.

The CDR3 coding sequence is TGCAGCGTGGAGACACTCCTCAACGCTGAAGCTTTCTTT. It is translated as CSVETLLNAEAFF. The rearrangement links TRBV29-1 to TRBJ1-1; no clear D gene. Germline V gives CDR1 SQVTM, CDR2 ANQGSEA. V lost 6 bases and J lost 6, with 17 bases in between. This CDR3 has 13 amino acids.